Listed here are 11 T cell receptor beta chains from one sample, sequenced in a study of chemoradiotherapy in HPV16-positive cancers. The repertoire was sequenced with immunoSEQ multiplex PCR; TCRdb's copy has only in-frame clones and lacks some. Among thousands of clones, about 80% were seen once, and the ten largest hold about 36%. This sample was taken from a patient who underwent chemoradiotherapy. These TCRs come from a human donor with HPV-associated anogenital cancer.

This clone was found a few times. The chain combines TRBV18 with TRBJ2-1; 13 bases agree with TRBD2. This CDR3 has 18 amino acids. V was pared by 2 bases and J by 5 bases, with 9 bases of the junction left unmatched. The germline CDR1 and CDR2 sequences are KGHSH and LQKENI. CDR3 nucleotide sequence: TGTGCCAGCTCACCAAATTCCCAACTAGCGGGAGGGAACAATGAGCAGTTCTTC. This gives the protein CASSPNSQLAGGNNEQFF.

V gene TRBV5-1 combines with J gene TRBJ1-1; D unclear. CDR3 length: 14 residues. Germline assignment: CDR1 SGHRS and CDR2 YFSETQ. V was cut by 4 bases and J by 6 bases, with 16 bases left in between. The CDR3 nucleotides are TGCGCCAGCAGCGCCTGGTGGGATTCTTCTGAAGCTTTCTTT. Residues: CASSAWWDSSEAFF.

This rearrangement joins TRBV6-1 to TRBJ2-7; D is possibly TRBD1 (6 bases). CDR3 size: 14 residues. CDR1 and CDR2 (germline): MNHNS, SASEGT. The V gene lost 2 bases and the J gene lost 4 bases, with 12 bases spanning the gap. The CDR3 DNA reads as TGTGCCAGCAGTGAAACTGGGGGCCTGTACGAGCAGTACGTC. Translating it yields CASSETGGLYEQYV.

V and J are TRBV19 and TRBJ1-6; perhaps TRBD1 as D (6 bases). The CDR3 contains 17 residues. The V gene lost 6 bases and the J gene lost 5 bases, with 20 bases spanning the gap. The germline V gene encodes CDR1 LNHDA and CDR2 SQIVND (reference sequence). CDR3 DNA sequence: TGTGCCAGTAGGAGTATCGGCAAGGGGGGCAATAATTCACCCCTCCACTTT. Residues: CASRSIGKGGNNSPLHF.

The V and J genes are TRBV20-1 and TRBJ2-7, with D perhaps matching TRBD1 (5 bases). V was clipped by 6 bases and J by 4 bases, with 10 bases between them. CDR3 size: 11 residues. Looked up from germline, CDR1 is DFQATT and CDR2 is SNEGSKA (reference sequence). The DNA for the CDR3 is TGCAGTGCCGCACAGGAGTACGAGCAGTACGTC. Translating gives CSAAQEYEQYV.

This rearrangement joins TRBV5-1 to TRBJ2-7; TRBD2 matches at 7 bases. V trimming: 0 bases; J trimming: 2 bases; junction bases outside the gene matches: 5. This CDR3 contains 15 residues. Germline V gene data show CDR1 as SGHRS and CDR2 as YFSETQ. The CDR3 DNA reads TGCGCCAGCAGCTTGGAGGGCGGGAGCGCCTACGAGCAGTACTTC. This encodes CASSLEGGSAYEQYF. Looking up the rest from reference TRBV5-1 and TRBJ2-7 gives the full variable domain: KAGVTQTPRYLIKTRGQQVTLSCSPISGHRSVSWYQQTPGQGLQFLFEYFSETQRNKGNFPGRFSGRQFSNSRSEMNVSTLELGDSALYLCASSLEGGSAYEQYFGPGTRLTVT.

This clone was seen just once. The rearrangement links TRBV11-3 to TRBJ2-3, with D unclear. V was clipped by 8 bases and J by 4 bases, with 13 bases between them. This CDR3 has 13 amino acids. Germline V gene data show CDR1 as SGHNT and CDR2 as YENEEA. The chain's CDR3 is CASGGVAADTQYF. The CDR3 DNA reads TGTGCCAGCGGTGGTGTCGCGGCAGATACGCAGTATTTT.

CDR3 sequence (DNA): TGTGCCAGCAGCTTGGGGGGGGGACGGACTGAAGCTTTCTTT. It specifies CASSLGGGRTEAFF. The chain carries TRBV5-4 and TRBJ1-1, with TRBD1 as a possible D gene (5 bases). The CDR3 consists of 14 residues. The V gene's germline CDR1 is SGHNT and CDR2 YYREEE (reference sequence). Trimming removed 0 bases from V and 5 bases from J, with 11 bases in between.

V is TRBV11-2 and J is TRBJ2-1; 11 bases are shared with TRBD2. CDR1 is SGHAT, CDR2 FQNNGV, per germline. The trim removed 2 bases at V and 8 bases at J, leaving 11 bases unmatched. The CDR3 runs 17 residues. CDR3 in DNA: TGTGCCAGCAGCTTATATATATCTAGCGGGGGGTTATATGAGCAGTTCTTC. The encoded protein is CASSLYISSGGLYEQFF.

V and J are TRBV29-1 and TRBJ2-1; 10 bases align to TRBD2. J was trimmed by 7 bases and V by 4 bases; bases with no gene match: 10. This CDR3 contains 15 residues. CDR1 is SQVTM, CDR2 ANQGSEA, per germline. The CDR3 is CSVAALAGVNNEQFF. The CDR3 DNA sequence: TGCAGCGTTGCAGCCCTAGCGGGAGTGAATAATGAGCAGTTCTTC.

The V call is TRBV7-3, the J call TRBJ2-3; 10 bases agree with TRBD2. The CDR3 runs to 16 residues. The ends lost 2 bases at V and 4 bases at J; junction bases unmatched: 6. The germline V gene encodes CDR1 SGHTA and CDR2 FQGTGA. This CDR3 reads CASSLPSSGSADTQYF. CDR3 nucleotides: TGTGCCAGCAGCTTACCCTCTAGCGGGAGCGCAGATACGCAGTATTTT.